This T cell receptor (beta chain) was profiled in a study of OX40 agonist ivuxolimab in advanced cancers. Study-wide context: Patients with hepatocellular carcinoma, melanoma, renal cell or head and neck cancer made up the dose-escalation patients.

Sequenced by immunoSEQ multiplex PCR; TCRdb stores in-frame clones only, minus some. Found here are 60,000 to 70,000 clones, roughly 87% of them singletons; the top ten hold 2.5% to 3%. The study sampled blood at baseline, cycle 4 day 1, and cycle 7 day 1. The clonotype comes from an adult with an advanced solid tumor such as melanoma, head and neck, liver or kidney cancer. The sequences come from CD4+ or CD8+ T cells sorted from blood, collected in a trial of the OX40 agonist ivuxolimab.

For the CDR3, the DNA is TGTGCCAGCTCAGTCTCGAACACTGAAGCTTTCTTT. It encodes CASSVSNTEAFF. The rearrangement joins TRBV18 to TRBJ1-1; D is unclear. Per germline, CDR1 KGHSH and CDR2 LQKENI. The ends were cut back, 5 bases at V and 1 base at J, with 5 bases in the middle. The CDR3 contains 12 residues.